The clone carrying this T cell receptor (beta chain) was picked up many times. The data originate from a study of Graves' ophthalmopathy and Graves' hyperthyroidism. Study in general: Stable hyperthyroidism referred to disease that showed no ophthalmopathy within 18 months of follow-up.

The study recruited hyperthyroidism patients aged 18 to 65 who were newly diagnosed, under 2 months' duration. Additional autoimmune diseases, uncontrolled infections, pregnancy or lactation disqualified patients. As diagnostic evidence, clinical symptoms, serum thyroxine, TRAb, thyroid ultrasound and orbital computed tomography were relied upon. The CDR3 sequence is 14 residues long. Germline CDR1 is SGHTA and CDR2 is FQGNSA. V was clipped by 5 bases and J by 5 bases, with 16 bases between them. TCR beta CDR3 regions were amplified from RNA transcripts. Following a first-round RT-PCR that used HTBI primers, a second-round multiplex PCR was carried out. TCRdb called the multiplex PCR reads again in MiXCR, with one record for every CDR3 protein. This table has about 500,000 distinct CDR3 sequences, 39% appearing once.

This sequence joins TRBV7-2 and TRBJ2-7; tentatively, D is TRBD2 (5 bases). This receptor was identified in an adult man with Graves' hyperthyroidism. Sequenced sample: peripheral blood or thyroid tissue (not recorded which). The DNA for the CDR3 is TGTGCCAGCAGCCCGCTGAGGGCCTTGGACGAGCAGTACTTC. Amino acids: CASSPLRALDEQYF.